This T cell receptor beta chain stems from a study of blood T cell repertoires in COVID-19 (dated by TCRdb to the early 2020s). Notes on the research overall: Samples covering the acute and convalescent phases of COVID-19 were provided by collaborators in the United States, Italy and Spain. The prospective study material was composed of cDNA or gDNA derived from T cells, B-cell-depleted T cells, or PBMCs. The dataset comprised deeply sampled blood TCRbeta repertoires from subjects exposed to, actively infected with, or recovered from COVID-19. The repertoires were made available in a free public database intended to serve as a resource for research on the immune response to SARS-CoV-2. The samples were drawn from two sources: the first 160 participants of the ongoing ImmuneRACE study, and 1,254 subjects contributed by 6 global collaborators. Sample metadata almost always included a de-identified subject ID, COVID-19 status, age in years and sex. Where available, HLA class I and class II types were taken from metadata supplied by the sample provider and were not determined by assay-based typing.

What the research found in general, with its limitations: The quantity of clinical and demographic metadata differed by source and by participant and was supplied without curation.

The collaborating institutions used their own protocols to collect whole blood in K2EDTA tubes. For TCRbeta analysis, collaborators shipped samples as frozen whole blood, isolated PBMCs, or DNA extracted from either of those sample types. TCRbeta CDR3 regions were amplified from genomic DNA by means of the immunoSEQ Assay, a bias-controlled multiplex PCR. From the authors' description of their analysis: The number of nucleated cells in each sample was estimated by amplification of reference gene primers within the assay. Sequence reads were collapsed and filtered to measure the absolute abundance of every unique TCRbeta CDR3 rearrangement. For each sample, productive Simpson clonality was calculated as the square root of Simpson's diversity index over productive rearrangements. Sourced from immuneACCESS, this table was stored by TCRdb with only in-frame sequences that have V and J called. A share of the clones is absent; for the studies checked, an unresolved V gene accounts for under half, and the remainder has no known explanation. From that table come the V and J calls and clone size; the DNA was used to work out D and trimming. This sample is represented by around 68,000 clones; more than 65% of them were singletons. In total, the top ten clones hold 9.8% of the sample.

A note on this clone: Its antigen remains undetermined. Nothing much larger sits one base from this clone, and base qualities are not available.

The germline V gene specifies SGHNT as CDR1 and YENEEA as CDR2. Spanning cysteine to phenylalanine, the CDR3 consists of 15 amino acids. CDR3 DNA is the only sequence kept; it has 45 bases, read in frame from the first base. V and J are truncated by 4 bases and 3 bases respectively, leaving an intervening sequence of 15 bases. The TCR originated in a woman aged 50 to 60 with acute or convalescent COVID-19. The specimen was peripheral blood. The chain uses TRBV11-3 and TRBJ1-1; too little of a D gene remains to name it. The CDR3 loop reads CASSSGSIQDTEAFF. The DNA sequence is TGTGCCAGCAGCTCAGGCTCTATCCAGGACACTGAAGCTTTCTTT.